The following is a T cell receptor (beta chain) sequence with its context. Its antigen is unknown. The primer mix had 60 Vbeta and 13 Jbeta primers. Clones were read by immunoSEQ multiplex PCR, and TCRdb kept only the in-frame ones, dropping some. This sample has 130,000 or so clones, with under 85% found just once. The data derive from a study of cytomegalovirus exposure and HLA in healthy donors. Across the study: Previous work identified around 120 million unique TCR beta sequences from around 170 million T cells.

Trimming took off 2 bases at V and 5 bases at J, with 14 bases between the two ends. CDR3 length equals 16 residues. In germline, CDR1 is SGHTS, CDR2 YDEGEE. Study-wide results and limits: When a later analysis compared HLA-associated TCR beta chains with equally common others, the HLA-associated chains turned out to be more clonally expanded and to have lower generation probabilities. TCR association rates varied by HLA locus in a later analysis, with DRB1 highest and HLA-C lowest. Specific recognition of CMV antigens was confirmed in vitro for a few chains (all CMV-associated).

The TCR originated in a male donor in good health and CMV-seropositive. This sequence joins TRBV5-8 and TRBJ1-6; D may be TRBD1 (5 bases). The sequencing input was PBMCs. The CDR3 nucleotides read TGTGCCAGCAGCTTATTAACAGGTTACCATAATTCACCCCTCCACTTT. It is translated as CASSLLTGYHNSPLHF.